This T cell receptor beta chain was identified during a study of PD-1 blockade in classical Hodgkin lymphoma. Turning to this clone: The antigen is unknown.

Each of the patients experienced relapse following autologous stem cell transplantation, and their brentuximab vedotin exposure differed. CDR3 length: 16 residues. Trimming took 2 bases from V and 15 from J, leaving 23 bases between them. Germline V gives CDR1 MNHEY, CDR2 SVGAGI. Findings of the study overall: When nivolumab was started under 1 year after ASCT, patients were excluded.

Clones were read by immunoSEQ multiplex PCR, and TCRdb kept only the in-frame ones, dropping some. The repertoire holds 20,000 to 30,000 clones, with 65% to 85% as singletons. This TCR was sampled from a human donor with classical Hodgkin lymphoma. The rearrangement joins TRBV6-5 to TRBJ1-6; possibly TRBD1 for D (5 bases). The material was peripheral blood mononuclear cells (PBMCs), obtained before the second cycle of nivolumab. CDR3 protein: CASSYNPISPGRGLHF. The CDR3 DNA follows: TGTGCCAGCAGTTACAACCCAATTTCCCCGGGACGCGGCCTCCACTTT.